This T cell receptor (beta chain) is from a study of T-cell reconstitution after alpha-beta-depleted transplantation in children. Concerning this clonotype: Its antigen is still unknown.

Findings and limits, study-wide: Reportedly, alpha-beta T cells present about two months post-transplant originated from several hundred expanded clones of graft origin.

The library targeted TCRbeta and was prepared with unique molecular identifiers. TCRdb reprocessed the PCR reads via MiXCR and lists one record per CDR3 protein. The sample lists 580,000 or so distinct CDR3 sequences; roughly 23% were seen once. The CDR3 totals 13 residues. The ends lost 5 bases at V and 12 bases at J; junction bases unmatched: 11. Germline V gene sequence: CDR1 SQVTM, CDR2 ANQGSEA. The specimen comprised PBMCs, mostly from graft donor cells, sampled 360 days after TCRalphabeta/CD19-depleted stem cell transplant. The receptor comes from a boy in the first two years of life who had a stem cell transplant for acute myeloid leukemia, so the T cells may come from the graft donor. The chain has TRBV29-1 and TRBJ1-5; the match to TRBD1 covers 9 bases. CDR3: CSVRDRVGNLQHF. Here the CDR3 DNA reads TGCAGCGTTCGGGACAGGGTTGGCAACCTCCAGCATTTT.